The rows below give T cell receptor beta chains drawn from one sample of a study of cytomegalovirus exposure and HLA in healthy donors. TCRdb keeps only in-frame clones here, not all; method: immunoSEQ multiplex PCR. This table has about 140,000 clones, about four fifths appearing once. Sequenced sample: PBMCs. The source is a man aged 40-50 years in good health and CMV-seropositive. The CDR3 runs from the conserved cysteine through the conserved F or W. D genes are given only for firm matches. Only some rows state a clone size, as once, few, many or a class for expanded clones.

J | D | V | size | CDR3 | DNA
TRBJ1-2 | TRBD1 | TRBV2 | - | CASSGDRVSYGYTF | TGTGCCAGCAGTGGGGACAGGGTTTCATATGGCTACACCTTC
TRBJ2-3 | TRBD1 | TRBV6-6 | - | CASRPRDSQATDTQYF | TGTGCCAGCAGGCCCCGGGACAGTCAAGCCACAGATACGCAGTATTTT
TRBJ2-7 | - | TRBV19 | few | CASSINPIPTYEQYF | TGTGCCAGTAGTATTAACCCGATCCCTACCTACGAGCAGTACTTC
TRBJ1-4 | TRBD1 | TRBV5-4 | - | CASSFQGAREKLFF | TGTGCCAGCAGCTTTCAGGGGGCGCGGGAAAAACTGTTTTTT
TRBJ1-2 | - | TRBV6-4 | - | CASSETGLGPNYGYTF | TGTGCCAGCAGTGAAACGGGACTTGGCCCTAACTATGGCTACACCTTC
TRBJ1-1 | TRBD1 | TRBV6-1 | medium-sized | CATDRGLSSVEAFF | TGTGCCACCGACAGGGGGCTGTCCTCGGTTGAAGCTTTCTTT
TRBJ2-3 | - | TRBV21-1 | - | CASSKVGRRNLDTQYF | TGTGCCAGCAGCAAAGTGGGGAGGAGGAACCTGGATACGCAGTATTTT
TRBJ2-7 | TRBD1 | TRBV27 | - | CASRQGASYEQYF | TGTGCCAGCAGACAGGGGGCTTCCTACGAGCAGTACTTC
TRBJ1-2 | - | TRBV5-8 | few | CASSLRGTKGGYTF | TGTGCCAGCAGCTTGCGGGGGACCAAAGGGGGCTACACCTTC
TRBJ1-1 | TRBD1 | TRBV4-3 | - | CASSQGQGMNTEAFF | TGCGCCAGCAGCCAAGGACAGGGAATGAACACTGAAGCTTTCTTT
TRBJ2-7 | TRBD1 | TRBV5-1 | - | CASSLAPGQMVEQYF | TGCGCCAGCAGCTTGGCACCGGGACAGATGGTCGAGCAGTACTTC
TRBJ2-2 | TRBD2 | TRBV5-4 | - | CASSLGGSSGGTGELFF | TGTGCCAGCAGCTTGGGCGGGTCGAGCGGGGGGACCGGGGAGCTGTTTTTT
TRBJ1-2 | - | TRBV6-1 | - | CASRLPTEANYGYTF | TGTGCCAGCAGACTTCCCACAGAAGCAAATTATGGCTACACCTTC
TRBJ1-2 | TRBD1 | TRBV5-1 | - | CASSGGDRMGNGYTF | TGCGCCAGCAGCGGGGGGGACAGGATGGGGAATGGCTACACCTTC
TRBJ2-2 | - | TRBV5-1 | - | CASSLGSGRPTGELFF | TGCGCCAGCAGCTTGGGTTCAGGGCGGCCCACCGGGGAGCTGTTTTTT
TRBJ1-2 | TRBD1 | TRBV7-9 | - | CASSFGQDRQSPF | TGTGCCAGCAGCTTCGGACAGGACCGACAGTCCCCCTTC
TRBJ1-1 | TRBD1 | TRBV13 | - | CASSRQGRQANTEAFF | TGTGCCAGCAGCCGACAGGGGCGTCAGGCGAACACTGAAGCTTTCTTT
TRBJ2-7 | TRBD2 | TRBV7-3 | - | CASSPVAGASYEQYF | TGTGCCAGCAGCCCGGTAGCGGGGGCCTCCTACGAGCAGTACTTC
TRBJ1-5 | TRBD1 | TRBV9 | - | CASRGGTGVSNQPQHF | TGTGCCAGCAGAGGCGGGACAGGGGTTAGCAATCAGCCCCAGCATTTT
TRBJ2-7 | TRBD2 | TRBV2 | - | CASSSGSSPYEQYF | TGTGCCAGCAGTAGCGGGAGTTCGCCCTACGAGCAGTACTTC
TRBJ1-2 | - | TRBV9 | - | CASSPLRSGYTF | TGTGCCAGCAGCCCCCTCAGATCTGGCTACACCTTC
TRBJ1-2 | - | TRBV5-1 | once | CASRQSPEDGYTF | TGCGCCAGCAGACAAAGTCCCGAGGATGGCTACACCTTC
TRBJ2-2 | TRBD2 | TRBV25-1 | - | CASSRAGLTGELFF | TGTGCCAGCAGTCGAGCGGGGTTGACCGGGGAGCTGTTTTTT
TRBJ1-2 | - | TRBV5-5 | - | CASSLDVTLRPHGYTF | TGTGCCAGCAGCTTGGATGTCACCCTGCGGCCGCATGGCTACACCTTC
TRBJ2-6 | TRBD1 | TRBV7-3 | - | CASSETGTANGANVLTF | TGTGCCAGCAGCGAAACCGGGACAGCCAATGGGGCCAACGTCCTGACTTTC
TRBJ2-7 | - | TRBV30 | - | CAWSPHVLYEQYF | TGTGCCTGGAGTCCCCACGTACTATACGAGCAGTACTTC
TRBJ1-5 | - | TRBV6-1 | - | CASSEEAGVGPQHF | TGTGCCAGCAGTGAAGAGGCAGGGGTAGGTCCCCAGCATTTT
TRBJ1-2 | - | TRBV5-4 | - | CASSLALSGYGYTF | TGTGCCAGCAGCTTGGCACTGAGCGGCTATGGCTACACCTTC
TRBJ2-3 | TRBD2 | TRBV9 | - | CASSVASGDTDTQYF | TGTGCCAGCAGCGTGGCTAGCGGGGACACAGATACGCAGTATTTT
TRBJ1-5 | TRBD1 | TRBV19 | - | CASSPGQGDSIGHQPQHF | TGTGCCAGTAGCCCGGGACAGGGGGACTCGATTGGCCATCAGCCCCAGCATTTT
TRBJ1-2 | TRBD1 | TRBV18 | - | CASTQDRVHGYTF | TGTGCCAGCACCCAAGACAGGGTCCATGGCTACACCTTC
TRBJ2-7 | - | TRBV29-1 | - | CSAGGEAYEQYF | TGCAGCGCCGGCGGGGAGGCCTACGAGCAGTACTTC
TRBJ2-2 | TRBD1 | TRBV28 | - | CASSPGTGGRTGELFF | TGTGCCAGCAGTCCCGGGACAGGGGGCCGTACCGGGGAGCTGTTTTTT
TRBJ2-7 | - | TRBV5-1 | - | CASSLVGSYEQYF | TGCGCCAGCAGCTTGGTTGGTAGCTACGAGCAGTACTTC
TRBJ2-1 | - | TRBV20-1 | - | CSALGADEQFF | TGCAGTGCGCTTGGAGCGGATGAGCAGTTCTTC
TRBJ2-1 | TRBD2 | TRBV7-9 | once | CASSFQLAGGYEQFF | TGTGCCAGCAGCTTTCAACTAGCGGGAGGGTATGAGCAGTTCTTC
TRBJ2-7 | - | TRBV10-3 | - | CAIRRGGTYEQYF | TGTGCCATCAGGAGGGGGGGAACCTACGAGCAGTACTTC
TRBJ2-1 | - | TRBV10-3 | - | CAAGRGISANEQFF | TGTGCCGCCGGCCGCGGGATTAGCGCCAATGAGCAGTTCTTC
TRBJ1-2 | TRBD1 | TRBV7-9 | few | CASSSTGEGYTF | TGTGCCAGCAGCTCGACAGGGGAGGGCTACACCTTC
TRBJ1-2 | - | TRBV30 | once | CAWRPTGSYGYTF | TGTGCCTGGAGACCCACAGGGAGCTATGGCTACACCTTC
TRBJ2-1 | TRBD2 | TRBV11-2 | - | CASSSSGRWNDEQFF | TGTGCCAGCAGCTCTAGCGGGAGGTGGAACGATGAGCAGTTCTTC
TRBJ2-3 | - | TRBV27 | - | CASSSPGDTQYF | TGTGCCAGCAGTTCTCCCGGAGATACGCAGTATTTT
TRBJ1-1 | TRBD1 | TRBV5-1 | - | CASSWGQGEAFF | TGCGCCAGCAGCTGGGGACAGGGTGAAGCTTTCTTT
TRBJ2-1 | TRBD1 | TRBV27 | - | CASSPSRQGNEQFF | TGTGCCAGCAGTCCCTCTAGACAGGGCAATGAGCAGTTCTTC
TRBJ2-7 | TRBD1 | TRBV5-1 | - | CASSRWTGGGYEQYF | TGCGCCAGCAGCCGGTGGACAGGGGGCGGCTACGAGCAGTACTTC
TRBJ1-2 | TRBD1 | TRBV19 | - | CASSERQGLGYGYTF | TGTGCCAGTAGTGAAAGACAGGGGCTCGGCTATGGCTACACCTTC
TRBJ2-7 | TRBD2 | TRBV7-6 | - | CASSLGAGGRLGEQYF | TGTGCCAGCAGCCTTGGAGCGGGAGGACGATTAGGAGAGCAGTACTTC
TRBJ2-3 | TRBD2 | TRBV7-6 | - | CASRASGRAGEDTQYF | TGTGCCAGCAGGGCTAGCGGGAGGGCCGGGGAAGATACGCAGTATTTT
TRBJ1-5 | - | TRBV7-2 | few | CASSLYSSRNQPQHF | TGTGCCAGCAGCTTATACAGCTCTCGCAATCAGCCCCAGCATTTT
TRBJ1-3 | - | TRBV4-2 | - | CASSQDPGDGNTIYF | TGTGCCAGCAGCCAAGATCCGGGGGATGGAAACACCATATATTTT
TRBJ1-2 | - | TRBV5-5 | - | CASAGQPGNYGYTF | TGTGCCAGCGCCGGACAGCCCGGCAACTATGGCTACACCTTC
TRBJ1-2 | - | TRBV29-1 | - | CSVRVEGNYGYTF | TGCAGCGTTAGGGTTGAGGGTAACTATGGCTACACCTTC
TRBJ2-5 | TRBD2 | TRBV19 | - | CASSPPGGGTQYF | TGTGCCAGTAGTCCCCCCGGGGGGGGGACCCAGTACTTC
TRBJ2-3 | TRBD2 | TRBV5-4 | few | CATQRGVADTQYF | TGTGCCACGCAGCGGGGGGTGGCAGATACGCAGTATTTT
TRBJ2-5 | - | TRBV7-2 | few | CASSYYRRTQETQYF | TGTGCCAGCAGCTACTACAGGCGAACGCAAGAGACCCAGTACTTC
TRBJ2-4 | - | TRBV6-5 | - | CASSYSQNLAKNIQYF | TGTGCCAGCAGTTACTCACAGAACCTTGCCAAAAACATTCAGTACTTC
TRBJ1-2 | TRBD1 | TRBV7-9 | - | CASSSPMDRVTGYTF | TGTGCCAGCAGCTCCCCTATGGACAGGGTGACTGGCTACACCTTC
TRBJ2-1 | - | TRBV5-5 | - | CASSLESDPYNEQFF | TGTGCCAGCAGCTTAGAGAGCGATCCTTACAATGAGCAGTTCTTC
TRBJ2-1 | TRBD1 | TRBV7-9 | - | CASSPDRVPFPYNEQFF | TGTGCCAGCAGCCCGGACAGGGTTCCATTCCCCTACAATGAGCAGTTCTTC